This T cell receptor (beta chain) was sequenced for a study of T cells after yellow fever vaccination. Whole-study findings and limits: A weaker but faster secondary response was observed, peaking on day 5 versus 15.

With 0 bases removed from V and 9 bases from J, the gap between germline ends came to 15 bases. The CDR3 length is 15 residues. The germline CDR1 and CDR2 sequences are MNHEY and SVGAGI. TCRdb called the 5' RACE reads again in MiXCR, with one record for every CDR3 protein. Counted here are about 220,000 distinct CDR3 sequences, 3% to 4% occurring once; the ten biggest clones make up under 3.5%. This clonotype appeared a few times. As yet, its antigen is unknown. The source of this sequence is a man aged 18-30 years who received the YFV17D yellow fever vaccine. The genes are TRBV6-5 and TRBJ1-5; D ambiguous. The sequenced sample was CD4+ T cells sorted from PBMCs, obtained 10 days after the yellow fever booster vaccination. CDR3 DNA sequence: TGTGCCAGCAGTTACTCAGGGTCGGGAAATTGGCCCCAGCATTTT. Translated: CASSYSGSGNWPQHF.